These 29 T cell receptor beta chains came from one sample sequenced in a study of human thymus T cells. Here immunoSEQ multiplex PCR was the method, and the copy in TCRdb shows in-frame clones only, minus some. The table lists 120,000 or so clones, around 95% of them singletons. Thymus specimens were resections from corrective heart surgery. Sequenced sample: thymus tissue. The receptors come from a boy younger than two with a congenital heart defect but otherwise immunologically healthy.

The chain recombines TRBV5-1 with TRBJ1-1, with 11 bases fitting TRBD1. The CDR3 covers 16 residues. Germline loops: CDR1 SGHRS, CDR2 YFSETQ. V shed 2 bases, J shed 0 bases, and the junction held 3 bases outside the gene matches. CDR3 protein: CASSFGTGGMNTEAFF. The CDR3 DNA is TGCGCCAGCAGCTTTGGGACAGGGGGAATGAACACTGAAGCTTTCTTT.

The chain carries TRBV19 and TRBJ2-3; D is possibly TRBD1 or TRBD2 (6 bases each). Germline CDR1 reads LNHDA; CDR2 reads SQIVND (reference sequence). CDR3 length: 16 residues. V was cut by 6 bases and J by 2 bases, with 18 bases left in between. CDR3 region: CASSRNTGTYTDTQYF. In DNA form, the CDR3 reads TGTGCCAGTAGCCGTAACACAGGGACTTACACAGATACGCAGTATTTT.

This clone appeared once. The chain combines TRBV4-3 with TRBJ2-7; tentatively, D is TRBD1 or TRBD2 (6 bases each). From germline, CDR1 is LGHNA and CDR2 YSLEER. V was cut by 0 bases and J by 3 bases, with 12 bases left in between. The CDR3 is made up of 15 amino acids. CDR3 residues: CASSQDEGGGYEQYF. CDR3 nucleotides: TGCGCCAGCAGCCAAGATGAGGGGGGAGGCTACGAGCAGTACTTC.

This rearrangement joins TRBV9 to TRBJ2-7, with TRBD1 identical over 9 bases. After removal of 4 bases from V and 1 base from J, the junction contained 6 bases not matched to a gene. The CDR3 is 15 amino acids. From germline, CDR1 is SGDLS and CDR2 YYNGEE. The CDR3, as DNA: TGTGCCAGCAGCAGTACCGGGACAGGGTCCTACGAGCAGTACTTC. As protein: CASSSTGTGSYEQYF.

The rearrangement uses TRBV5-1 and TRBJ1-2; no clear D gene. The CDR3 contains 13 residues. Germline CDR1 reads SGHRS; CDR2 reads YFSETQ. Trimming stripped 1 base from V and 8 bases from J, with 12 bases between. The CDR3 sequence: CASSLRSERGYTF. The DNA for the CDR3 is TGCGCCAGCAGCTTGAGGTCGGAGCGCGGCTACACCTTC.

The chain joins TRBV6-1 to TRBJ2-1, with D uncertain. V was trimmed by 5 bases and J by 2 bases, leaving 10 bases between them. The CDR3 covers 14 residues. Germline CDR1 and CDR2: MNHNS and SASEGT. The CDR3 coding sequence is TGTGCCAGCAGTAACCCCCGGGCCTACAATGAGCAGTTCTTC. Translating gives CASSNPRAYNEQFF.

The V call is TRBV6-1, the J call TRBJ2-4; D gene ambiguous. Germline-derived CDR1 and CDR2 are MNHNS and SASEGT. V lost 4 bases, J lost 0 bases, and 7 bases lay in between. The CDR3 is made up of 14 amino acids. The CDR3 coding sequence is TGTGCCAGCAGTGCCGATTTAGCCAAAAACATTCAGTACTTC. Translating it yields CASSADLAKNIQYF.

The rearrangement joins TRBV6-5 to TRBJ2-1; D tentatively fits TRBD1 or TRBD2 (6 bases each). The V gene lost 5 bases and the J gene lost 5 bases, with 13 bases spanning the gap. The CDR3 loop spans 14 amino acids. Germline loops: CDR1 MNHEY, CDR2 SVGAGI. CDR3 sequence: CASSNGGPHNEQFF. DNA for the CDR3: TGTGCCAGCAGTAATGGGGGGCCCCACAATGAGCAGTTCTTC.

This clone was recorded a few times. Other DNA sequences in the same sample also yield this CDR3. The rearrangement uses TRBV5-1 and TRBJ1-2; possibly TRBD1 for D (6 bases). CDR1 is SGHRS, CDR2 YFSETQ, per germline. Trimming took off 4 bases at V and 2 bases at J, with 9 bases between the two ends. The CDR3 is 13 residues long. CDR3 in amino acids: CASSLDRNYGYTF. The CDR3 nucleotides read TGCGCCAGCAGCCTTGACAGGAACTATGGCTACACCTTC.

This sequence joins TRBV4-1 and TRBJ2-1; 11 bases are a match to TRBD2. V trimming: 4 bases; J trimming: 3 bases; junction bases outside the gene matches: 5. CDR3 size: 16 residues. The germline V gene encodes CDR1 MGHRA and CDR2 YSYEKL. CDR3 DNA sequence: TGCGCCAGCAGCCGGACGACTAGCGGGAACTACAATGAGCAGTTCTTC. Its translation is CASSRTTSGNYNEQFF.

The J gene is TRBJ2-2, the V gene TRBV15, with a weak D call TRBD1 (5 bases). The V gene's germline CDR1 is LNHNV and CDR2 YYDKDF (reference sequence). The V gene lost 0 bases and the J gene lost 3 bases, with 14 bases spanning the gap. The CDR3 length is 17 residues. CDR3 residues: CATSRDRRTFYTGELFF. CDR3 nucleotides: TGTGCCACCAGCAGAGATCGGCGGACATTTTACACCGGGGAGCTGTTTTTT.

The table lists this clone with a count of one. The genes are TRBV19 and TRBJ2-3; TRBD1 is a possible D gene (6 bases). V was shortened by 5 bases and J by 4 bases, with 16 bases between the two germline ends. CDR1 LNHDA and CDR2 SQIVND come from the germline V gene (reference sequence). CDR3 length: 15 residues. The CDR3 region has the DNA TGTGCCAGTAGTTTAGGACAGACCCGAGCAGATACGCAGTATTTT. This gives the protein CASSLGQTRADTQYF.

V usage is TRBV6-5 and J usage is TRBJ1-1; D call uncertain. Deletions cut 0 bases from V and 1 base from J, with 6 bases between. This CDR3 has 14 amino acids. Germline CDR1 reads MNHEY; CDR2 reads SVGAGI. The CDR3 region has the DNA TGTGCCAGCAGTTACTCGGCGGGGAACACTGAAGCTTTCTTT. Translation gives CASSYSAGNTEAFF.

This clone has just a few counts. The gene calls are TRBV4-1 and TRBJ2-7; D is uncertain. The V and J ends lost 0 bases and 0 bases respectively, with 9 bases between them. Germline V gives CDR1 MGHRA, CDR2 YSYEKL. This CDR3 has 15 amino acids. CDR3 amino acids: CASSQDQRSSYEQYF. The CDR3 nucleotides read TGCGCCAGCAGCCAAGATCAACGGAGCTCCTACGAGCAGTACTTC.

The chain uses TRBV2 and TRBJ2-1, with 8 bases that match TRBD1. Germline-derived CDR1 and CDR2 are SNHLY and FYNNEI. Trimming at V came to 4 bases and at J to 7 bases, leaving 9 bases not matched to a gene. The length of the CDR3 is 15 residues. CDR3 DNA sequence: TGTGCCAGCAGTGGACGGGACAGGCATAGAAATGAGCAGTTCTTC. This sequence encodes CASSGRDRHRNEQFF. The complete variable domain, with remaining parts taken from reference TRBV2 and TRBJ2-1, reads EPEVTQTPSHQVTQMGQEVILRCVPISNHLYFYWYRQILGQKVEFLVSFYNNEISEKSEIFDDQFSVERPDGSNFTLKIRSTKLEDSAMYFCASSGRDRHRNEQFFGPGTRLTVL.

This rearrangement joins TRBV5-6 to TRBJ2-7; D ambiguous. Trimming shortened V by 2 bases and J by 9 bases, and 15 bases separated the two germline ends. CDR3 length equals 13 residues. From germline, CDR1 is SGHDT and CDR2 YYEEEE. The CDR3 region is CASSLNDPMGQYF. The DNA of the CDR3 is TGTGCCAGCAGCTTAAATGACCCAATGGGGCAGTACTTC.

The chain is built from TRBV4-3 and TRBJ2-2; 9 nucleotides agree with TRBD2. The V gene's germline CDR1 is LGHNA and CDR2 YSLEER. V was clipped by 1 base and J by 4 bases; unmatched bases: 7. The CDR3 is 17 amino acids. CDR3 sequence: CASSQVWTSVLTGELFF. As DNA, the CDR3 is TGCGCCAGCAGCCAAGTTTGGACTAGCGTACTCACCGGGGAGCTGTTTTTT.

The rearrangement uses TRBV7-8 and TRBJ2-5; TRBD2 might be the D (6 bases). The CDR3 spans 14 residues. Looked up from germline, CDR1 is SGHVS and CDR2 is FQNEAQ. V was pared by 5 bases and J by 4 bases, with 14 bases between. For the CDR3, the DNA is TGTGCCAGCAGCCGCAGACTAGTCGGAGAGACCCAGTACTTC. It specifies CASSRRLVGETQYF.

This sequence joins TRBV19 and TRBJ2-6, with 7 bases lining up with TRBD1. The germline gives CDR1 LNHDA, CDR2 SQIVND (reference sequence). V shed 4 bases, J shed 0 bases, and the junction held 9 bases outside the gene matches. There are 18 residues in the CDR3. CDR3 protein: CASSTSTGFSSGANVLTF. Written as DNA, the CDR3 is TGTGCCAGTAGTACTTCGACAGGGTTCAGCTCTGGGGCCAACGTCCTGACTTTC.

The chain joins TRBV27 to TRBJ1-6, with D possibly TRBD1 on 5 matching bases. This CDR3 spans 16 amino acids. V dropped 1 base and J dropped 9 bases, with 16 bases sitting between them. Germline V gives CDR1 MNHEY, CDR2 SMNVEV (reference sequence). The DNA of the CDR3 is TGTGCCAGCAGTTTATACATCCGCCAGGGAGGTTCACCCCTCCACTTT. Encoded protein: CASSLYIRQGGSPLHF.

This sequence joins TRBV5-4 and TRBJ1-1; 8 bases line up with TRBD1. The CDR3 runs to 15 residues. Germline CDR1 and CDR2: SGHNT and YYREEE (reference sequence). The J segment lost 4 bases and the V segment lost 4 bases, leaving 9 bases of the junction unmatched. As DNA, the CDR3 is TGTGCCAGCAGCCCTGGACAGGGAGAGGGCACTGAAGCTTTCTTT. It codes for CASSPGQGEGTEAFF.

V gene TRBV6-5 combines with J gene TRBJ2-3; D possibly corresponds to TRBD2 (5 bases). Deletions cut 4 bases from V and 1 base from J, with 12 bases between. Germline V lookup: CDR1 MNHEY, CDR2 SVGAGI. The CDR3 has 15 amino acids. CDR3 bases: TGTGCCAGCAGTTTGAGGGCGGTGGGCACAGATACGCAGTATTTT. It translates to CASSLRAVGTDTQYF.

The chain combines TRBV5-1 with TRBJ1-6, with TRBD1 as a possible D gene (6 bases). V was trimmed by 4 bases and J by 4 bases, leaving 12 bases between them. CDR1 and CDR2 (germline): SGHRS, YFSETQ. The CDR3 totals 15 residues. The CDR3 DNA sequence: TGCGCCAGCAGCCCCAGACAGGTTTATAATTCACCCCTCCACTTT. This codes for CASSPRQVYNSPLHF.

The chain couples TRBV5-6 to TRBJ2-3; 10 nucleotides align to TRBD1. The CDR3 has 18 amino acids. The trim removed 0 bases at V and 0 bases at J, leaving 7 bases unmatched. CDR1 SGHDT and CDR2 YYEEEE come from the germline V gene. CDR3 nucleotides: TGTGCCAGCAGCTTGGAGTTGGGACAGGGGTCTAGCACAGATACGCAGTATTTT. Encoded protein: CASSLELGQGSSTDTQYF.

The chain combines TRBV15 with TRBJ1-3; a possible D gene is TRBD1 (5 bases). CDR3 length: 18 amino acids. Germline CDR1 LNHNV, CDR2 YYDKDF (reference sequence). V was trimmed by 6 bases and J by 0 bases, leaving 21 bases between them. Written as DNA, the CDR3 is TGTGCCACCAGTTCCAGGGCAAAGCCGGGCATCTCTGGAAACACCATATATTTT. Translation gives CATSSRAKPGISGNTIYF.

The chain couples TRBV4-1 to TRBJ1-2; D ambiguous. V was cut by 1 base and J by 1 base, with 7 bases left in between. CDR3 length equals 14 residues. The germline gives CDR1 MGHRA, CDR2 YSYEKL. In nucleotides, the CDR3 is TGCGCCAGCAGCCAAGGAGCCGATAACTATGGCTACACCTTC. Its protein is CASSQGADNYGYTF.

J is TRBJ1-2 and V is TRBV29-1; tentatively, D is TRBD1 (5 bases). The V end was cut by 3 bases, the J end by 3 bases, with 17 bases between. The germline V gene encodes CDR1 SQVTM and CDR2 ANQGSEA. The CDR3 is 15 residues long. CDR3 in amino acids: CSVEAGKGRHYGYTF. In nucleotides, the CDR3 is TGCAGCGTTGAGGCAGGGAAGGGAAGACACTATGGCTACACCTTC.

The chain carries TRBV7-2 and TRBJ2-7, with 9 positions matching TRBD2. Looked up from germline, CDR1 is SGHTA and CDR2 is FQGNSA. Trimming at V came to 0 bases and at J to 3 bases, leaving 3 bases not matched to a gene. The CDR3 covers 15 residues. CDR3 in DNA: TGTGCCAGCAGCTTAGCTAGCGGGGGAGGCTACGAGCAGTACTTC. Residues: CASSLASGGGYEQYF.

For the CDR3, the DNA is TGTGCCAGCAGCTTATTAGTGCCTGGGCTGGGACAGCCCCAGCATTTT. This encodes CASSLLVPGLGQPQHF. The rearrangement uses TRBV7-8 and TRBJ1-5, with D unclear. Trimming left V 2 bases short and J 7 bases short, with 18 bases between. CDR3 size: 16 residues. Germline V lookup: CDR1 SGHVS, CDR2 FQNEAQ.